This entry features one TCR beta chain sequence. The target antigen is unknown. Naive CD8 cells lacked CD45RO, underwent positive selection for CCR7 and left out terminally differentiated effector memory CD45RA+ cells. This sample was taken from a study of shared clonotypes between healthy human individuals. At the level of the study: Each donor contributed plates that comprised three CD4 naive, three CD4 memory, two CD8 naive and one CD8 memory.

Investigators spread the genomic DNA of each subset evenly over several immunoSEQ plates. Data came from immunoSEQ multiplex PCR; TCRdb stores just in-frame clones and leaves some out. The sample contains roughly 550,000 clones, just under 97% of which appear only once. Deletions cut 5 bases from V and 6 bases from J, with 11 bases between. CDR1 is PRHDT and CDR2 is FYEKMQ in the germline V gene (reference sequence). The CDR3 has 13 residues. General study points: Sorted-subset sequencing was shown by rarefaction to be incomplete despite large depth.

This chain connects TRBV13 to TRBJ2-1, with TRBD2 as a possible D gene (6 bases). This receptor was taken from a woman aged 25 to 39 in good health. The source material was naive CD8+ T cells sorted from blood. As DNA, the CDR3 is TGTGCCAGCAGCCCGGAGGGGCGCAATGAGCAGTTCTTC. It yields the protein CASSPEGRNEQFF.